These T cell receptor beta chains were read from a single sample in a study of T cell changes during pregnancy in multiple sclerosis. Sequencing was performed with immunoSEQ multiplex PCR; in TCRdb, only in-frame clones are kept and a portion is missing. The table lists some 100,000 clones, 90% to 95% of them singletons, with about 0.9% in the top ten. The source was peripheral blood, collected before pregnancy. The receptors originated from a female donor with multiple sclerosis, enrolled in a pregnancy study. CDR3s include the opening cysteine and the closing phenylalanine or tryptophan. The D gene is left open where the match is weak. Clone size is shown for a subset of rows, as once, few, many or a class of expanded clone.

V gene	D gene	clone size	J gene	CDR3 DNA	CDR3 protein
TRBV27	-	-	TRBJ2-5	TGTGCCAGCAGTTTATTCTACGGGGAGACCCAGTACTTC	CASSLFYGETQYF
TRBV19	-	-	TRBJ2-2	TGTGCCAGTAGTATAAAAGGCAGGGGCGCCGGGGAGCTGTTTTTT	CASSIKGRGAGELFF
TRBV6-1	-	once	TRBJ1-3	TGTGCCAGCAGTGAGGGATTTTCCGACAGCATCTCTGGAAACACCATATATTTT	CASSEGFSDSISGNTIYF
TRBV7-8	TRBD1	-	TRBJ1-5	TGTGCCAGCAGCTTAGGCTACAGGGGCTCGCGCAATCAGCCCCAGCATTTT	CASSLGYRGSRNQPQHF
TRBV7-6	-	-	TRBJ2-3	TGTGCCAGCAGCGCCCGGCGGGGGAGGACAGTAAGCACAGATACGCAGTATTTT	CASSARRGRTVSTDTQYF
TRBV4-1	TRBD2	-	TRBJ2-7	TGCGCCAGCAGCCAAGTATTACTAGCGGTGTCCTACGAGCAGTACTTC	CASSQVLLAVSYEQYF
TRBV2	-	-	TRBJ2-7	TGTGCCAGCAGTTTCACCGGGACAAACTCCTACGAGCAGTACTTC	CASSFTGTNSYEQYF
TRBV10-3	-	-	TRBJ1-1	TGTGCCATCAGTGAGTCTCAGGGGCACCAGAACACTGAAGCTTTCTTT	CAISESQGHQNTEAFF
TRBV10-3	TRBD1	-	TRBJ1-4	TGTCCACGGCAGCAGGGGGCGCTTAAGATAGGGGAAAAACTGTTTTTT	CPRQQGALKIGEKLFF
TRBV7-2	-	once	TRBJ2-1	TGTGCCAGCAGCTTAGAGACGCGGAATGAGCAGTTCTTC	CASSLETRNEQFF
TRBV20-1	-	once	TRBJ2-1	TGCAGTGCTAAGGGGTTCGATGAGCAGTTCTTC	CSAKGFDEQFF
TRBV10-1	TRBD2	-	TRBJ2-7	TGCGCCAGCAGTGAGAGTCCCCTAGCGGACCTGACCTACGAGCAGTACTTC	CASSESPLADLTYEQYF
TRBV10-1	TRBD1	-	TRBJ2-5	TGCGCCAGCAGTGAGTTGGTCGGGACAGGGGGCCAGGAGACCCAGTACTTC	CASSELVGTGGQETQYF
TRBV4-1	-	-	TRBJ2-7	TGCGCCAGCAGCCAAGTCGGGATCTCCTACGAGCAGTACTTC	CASSQVGISYEQYF
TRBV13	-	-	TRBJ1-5	TGTGCCAGCAGCTTAACGGGGCAGCCCCAGCATTTT	CASSLTGQPQHF
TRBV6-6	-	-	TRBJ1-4	TGTGCCAGCAGTTACGATAAGAGAGTGACCACAGGGAAACTGTTTTTT	CASSYDKRVTTGKLFF
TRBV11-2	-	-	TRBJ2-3	TGTGCCAGCAGCTTAGCTAGCGAGTTCCATAGCACAGATACGCAGTATTTT	CASSLASEFHSTDTQYF
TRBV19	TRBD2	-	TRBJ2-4	TGTGCCAGTAGTATAGCCCGGGGGGGCTGGGAAACCAAAAACATTCAGTACTTC	CASSIARGGWETKNIQYF
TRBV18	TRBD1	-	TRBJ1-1	TGTGCCAGCTCACCGCTGGGACAGGGTGGGGACACTGAAGCTTTCTTT	CASSPLGQGGDTEAFF
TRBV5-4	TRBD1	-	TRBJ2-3	TGTGCCAGCAGCTTACCAACAGGGGGCATTACAGATACGCAGTATTTT	CASSLPTGGITDTQYF
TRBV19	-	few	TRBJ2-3	TGTGCCACCAGGGGTCAACGGGCAGATACGCAGTATTTT	CATRGQRADTQYF
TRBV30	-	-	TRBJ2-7	TGTGCCTGGAGCGTCAACAGCTACGAGCAGTACTTC	CAWSVNSYEQYF
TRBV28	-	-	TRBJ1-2	TGTGCCAGCAGTTCCCAGGGCCGGGGCTACACCTTC	CASSSQGRGYTF
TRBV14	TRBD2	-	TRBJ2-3	TGTGCCAGCAGCCAAGATGGGAGGTCGGGGACTATCACAGATACGCAGTATTTT	CASSQDGRSGTITDTQYF
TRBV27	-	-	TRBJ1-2	TGTGCCAGCAGTTTATCGCTCGGGGACTATGGCTACACCTTC	CASSLSLGDYGYTF
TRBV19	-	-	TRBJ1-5	TGTGCCAGTAGTGTTCAGGGGAGTCAGCCCCAGCATTTT	CASSVQGSQPQHF
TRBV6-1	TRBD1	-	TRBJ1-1	TGTGCCAGCGGAAGGAAGGACAGGGTCGGTGAAGCTTTCTTT	CASGRKDRVGEAFF
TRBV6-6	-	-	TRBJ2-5	TGTGCCAGCAGTTACCACATGGGGCTTGAGACCCAGTACTTC	CASSYHMGLETQYF
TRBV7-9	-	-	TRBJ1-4	TGTGCCAGCAGCTTAGAAACCGGGATTAATGAAAAACTGTTTTTT	CASSLETGINEKLFF
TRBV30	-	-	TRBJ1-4	TGTGCCTGGAACTGGGAGGGCGAAAAACTGTTTTTT	CAWNWEGEKLFF
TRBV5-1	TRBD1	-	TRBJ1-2	TGCGCCAGCAGCCCCGGACAGGGGAACTATGGCTACACCTTC	CASSPGQGNYGYTF
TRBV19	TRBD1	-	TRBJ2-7	TGTGCCAGTAGTATAGGACAGGGGGTCCACGAGCAGTACTTC	CASSIGQGVHEQYF
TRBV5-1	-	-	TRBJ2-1	TGCGCCAGCAGCTTGGGGCAGGGAAATCCCTACTACAATGAGCAGTTCTTC	CASSLGQGNPYYNEQFF
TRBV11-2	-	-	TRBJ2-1	TGTGCCAGCAGCTCACGGACAGTAAGCTACAATGAGCAGTTCTTC	CASSSRTVSYNEQFF
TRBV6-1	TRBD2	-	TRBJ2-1	TGTGCCAGCAGTGTGGGACTAGCGGTTTACAATGAGCAGTTCTTC	CASSVGLAVYNEQFF
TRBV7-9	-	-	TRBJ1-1	TGTGCCAGCAGCTTGGCGGGAATGAACACTGAAGCTTTCTTT	CASSLAGMNTEAFF
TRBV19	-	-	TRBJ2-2	TGTGCCAGTGAAGGGGGGGTCACCGGGGAGCTGTTTTTT	CASEGGVTGELFF
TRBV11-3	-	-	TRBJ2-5	TGTGCCAGCAGCTTAGGGTTCCAGGGTGGTGGCGAGACCCAGTACTTC	CASSLGFQGGGETQYF
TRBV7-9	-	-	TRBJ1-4	TGTGCCAGCAGCTTAGTACAGGGCGCCCTTGCGGATAATGAAAAACTGTTTTTT	CASSLVQGALADNEKLFF
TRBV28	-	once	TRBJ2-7	TGTGCCAGCAGTTTGGCCAGCTACGAGCAGTACTTC	CASSLASYEQYF
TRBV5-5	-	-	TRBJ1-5	TGTGCCAGCAGCTGGGCGGGGGGCAGCAATCAGCCCCAGCATTTT	CASSWAGGSNQPQHF
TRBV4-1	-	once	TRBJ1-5	TGCGCCAGCAGCCAGGCCAGGGGTAGCAATCAGCCCCAGCATTTT	CASSQARGSNQPQHF
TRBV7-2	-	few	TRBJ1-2	TGTGCCAGCAGCTTAGCGGTTGGGGGGACCTATGGCTACACCTTC	CASSLAVGGTYGYTF
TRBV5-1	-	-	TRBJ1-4	TGCGCCAGCAGCTTGGCCCTGACTAATGAAAAACTGTTTTTT	CASSLALTNEKLFF
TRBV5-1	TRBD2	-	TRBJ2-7	TGCGCCAGCAGCCAGAGCGGGAGACTCTCCTACGAGCAGTACTTC	CASSQSGRLSYEQYF
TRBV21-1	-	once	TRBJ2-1	TGTGCCAGCAGCAAAGTAGCGGGAATGGTCAATGAGCAGTTCTTC	CASSKVAGMVNEQFF
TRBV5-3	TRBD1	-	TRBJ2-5	TGTGCCAGAAGCTTGGCCCGCAGGGGGCGCATCTGGGAGACCCAGTACTTC	CARSLARRGRIWETQYF
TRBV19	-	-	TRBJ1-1	TGTGCCAGCAACCCGGGGGGGGTCACTGAAGCTTTCTTT	CASNPGGVTEAFF
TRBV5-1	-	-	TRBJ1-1	TGCGCCAGCAGCCTTCAGACAGGAACGAACACTGAAGCTTTCTTT	CASSLQTGTNTEAFF
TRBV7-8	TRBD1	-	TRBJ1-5	TGTGCCAGCAGCTACGGGACAGGGGATCAGCCCCAGCATTTT	CASSYGTGDQPQHF
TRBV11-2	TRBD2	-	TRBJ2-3	TGTGCCAGCAGCTTAGTGGCGGGAGGGAGCACAGATACGCAGTATTTT	CASSLVAGGSTDTQYF
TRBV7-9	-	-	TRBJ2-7	TGTGCCAGCAGCCCCCCGGAACAGGGGGGGTACGAGCAGTACTTC	CASSPPEQGGYEQYF
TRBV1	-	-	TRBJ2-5	TGCACCAGCAGCCCACACCTAGCGGTCCAAGAGACCCAGTACTTC	CTSSPHLAVQETQYF
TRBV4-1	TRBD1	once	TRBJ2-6	TGCGCCAGCAGCCCCCCTTCGTCGGGGACAGGGAGTTCTGGGGCCAACGTCCTGACTTTC	CASSPPSSGTGSSGANVLTF
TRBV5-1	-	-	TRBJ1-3	TGCGCCAGCAGCGAGTTCTCTGGAAACACCATATATTTT	CASSEFSGNTIYF
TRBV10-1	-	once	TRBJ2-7	TGCGCCAGCAGTGAGGGAGGGATCGGCGAGCAGTACTTC	CASSEGGIGEQYF
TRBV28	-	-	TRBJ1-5	TGTGCCAGCAGTCACCTCAGGGCCGACAATCAGCCCCAGCATTTT	CASSHLRADNQPQHF
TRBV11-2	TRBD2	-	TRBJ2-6	TGTGCCAGCAGCCGGTTCCGGGGGGGTAACTCTGGGGCCAACGTCCTGACTTTC	CASSRFRGGNSGANVLTF
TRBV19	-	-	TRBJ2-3	TGTGCCAGCAGCCAGGCTAGCTCAAAAGATACGCAGTATTTT	CASSQASSKDTQYF